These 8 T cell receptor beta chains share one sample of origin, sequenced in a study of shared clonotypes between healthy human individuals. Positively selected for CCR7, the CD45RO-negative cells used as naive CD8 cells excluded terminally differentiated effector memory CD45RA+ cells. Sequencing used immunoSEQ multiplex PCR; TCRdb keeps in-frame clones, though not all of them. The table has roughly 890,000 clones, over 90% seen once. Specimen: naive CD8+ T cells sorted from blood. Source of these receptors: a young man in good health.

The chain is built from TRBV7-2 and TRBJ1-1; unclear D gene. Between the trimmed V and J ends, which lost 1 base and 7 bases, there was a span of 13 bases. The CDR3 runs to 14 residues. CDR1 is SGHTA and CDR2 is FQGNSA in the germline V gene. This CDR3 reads CASSLDFRGGEAFF. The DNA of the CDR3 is TGTGCCAGCAGCTTAGATTTCCGGGGAGGTGAAGCTTTCTTT. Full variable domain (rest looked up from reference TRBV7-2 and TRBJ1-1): GAGVSQSPSNKVTEKGKDVELRCDPISGHTALYWYRQSLGQGLEFLIYFQGNSAPDKSGLPSDRFSAERTGGSVSTLTIQRTQQEDSAVYLCASSLDFRGGEAFFGQGTRLTVV.

CDR3 region: CASARGSYEQYF. The DNA for the CDR3 is TGTGCCAGCGCTCGGGGCTCCTACGAGCAGTACTTC. This rearrangement joins TRBV7-2 to TRBJ2-7, with a tentative D call TRBD2 (5 bases). This CDR3 has 12 amino acids. V lost 8 bases, J lost 0 bases, and 8 bases lay in between. Germline CDR1 and CDR2: SGHTA and FQGNSA. Using reference TRBV7-2 and TRBJ2-7 for the parts outside the CDR3, the full variable domain is GAGVSQSPSNKVTEKGKDVELRCDPISGHTALYWYRQSLGQGLEFLIYFQGNSAPDKSGLPSDRFSAERTGGSVSTLTIQRTQQEDSAVYLCASARGSYEQYFGPGTRLTVT.

The CDR3 loop reads CASSHLGTSGDEQFF. The CDR3 DNA reads TGTGCCAGCAGCCACCTCGGGACTAGCGGGGATGAGCAGTTCTTC. The V gene is TRBV11-1, the J gene TRBJ2-1; 13 bases fit TRBD2. V lost 5 bases, J lost 8 bases, and 6 bases stayed unmatched. CDR1 SGHAT and CDR2 FQDESV come from the germline V gene (reference sequence). The CDR3 consists of 15 residues.

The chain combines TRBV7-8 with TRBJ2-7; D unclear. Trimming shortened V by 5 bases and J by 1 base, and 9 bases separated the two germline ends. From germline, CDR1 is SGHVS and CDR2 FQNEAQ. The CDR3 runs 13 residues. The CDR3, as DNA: TGTGCCAGCAGCCAAACAGAGTCCTACGAGCAGTACTTC. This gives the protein CASSQTESYEQYF.

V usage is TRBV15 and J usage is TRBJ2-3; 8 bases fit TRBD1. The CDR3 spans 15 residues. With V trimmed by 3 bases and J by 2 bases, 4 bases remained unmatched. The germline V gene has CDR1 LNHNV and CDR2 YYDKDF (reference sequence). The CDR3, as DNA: TGTGCCACCAGCAGGAAACAGGGGGTCACAGATACGCAGTATTTT. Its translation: CATSRKQGVTDTQYF.

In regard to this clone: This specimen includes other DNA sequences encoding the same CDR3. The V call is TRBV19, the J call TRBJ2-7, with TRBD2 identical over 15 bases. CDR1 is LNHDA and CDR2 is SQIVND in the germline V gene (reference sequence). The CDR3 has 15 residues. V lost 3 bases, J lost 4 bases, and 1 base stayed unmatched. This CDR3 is CASSIGTSGRYEQYF. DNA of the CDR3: TGTGCCAGTAGTATCGGGACTAGCGGGAGGTACGAGCAGTACTTC. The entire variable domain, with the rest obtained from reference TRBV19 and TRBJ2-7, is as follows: DGGITQSPKYLFRKEGQNVTLSCEQNLNHDAMYWYRQDPGQGLRLIYYSQIVNDFQKGDIAEGYSVSREKKESFPLTVTSAQKNPTAFYLCASSIGTSGRYEQYFGPGTRLTVT.

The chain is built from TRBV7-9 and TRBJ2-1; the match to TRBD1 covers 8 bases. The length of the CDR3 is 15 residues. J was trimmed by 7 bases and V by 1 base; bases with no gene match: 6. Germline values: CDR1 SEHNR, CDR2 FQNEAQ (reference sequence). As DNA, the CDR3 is TGTGCCAGCAGCTTAGACAGGGGGGTTACGAATGAGCAGTTCTTC. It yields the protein CASSLDRGVTNEQFF. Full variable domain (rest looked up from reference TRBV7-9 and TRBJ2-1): DTGVSQNPRHKITKRGQNVTFRCDPISEHNRLYWYRQTLGQGPEFLTYFQNEAQLEKSRLLSDRFSAERPKGSFSTLEIQRTEQGDSAMYLCASSLDRGVTNEQFFGPGTRLTVL.

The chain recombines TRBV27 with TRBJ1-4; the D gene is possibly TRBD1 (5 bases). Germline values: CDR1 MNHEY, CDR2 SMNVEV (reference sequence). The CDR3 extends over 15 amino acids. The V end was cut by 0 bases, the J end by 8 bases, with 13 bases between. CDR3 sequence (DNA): TGTGCCAGCAGTTTATCGAGCCAGGGTACCGAAAAACTGTTTTTT. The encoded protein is CASSLSSQGTEKLFF.